This T cell receptor beta chain comes out of a study of blood T cell repertoires in COVID-19. The CDR3 sequence is 14 residues long. In germline, CDR1 is SQVTM, CDR2 ANQGSEA. With V trimmed by 6 bases and J by 2 bases, 6 bases remained unmatched. Clones were sequenced by immunoSEQ multiplex PCR, and TCRdb holds only the in-frame ones, with some missing. The table includes fewer than 110,000 clones, around 83% detected once. This TCR came from a man in his 70s with acute or convalescent COVID-19. The sample consisted of peripheral blood. The chain combines TRBV29-1 with TRBJ2-7; 11 bases align to TRBD2. The CDR3 here is CSVETSGVAYEQYF. In nucleotides, the CDR3 is TGCAGCGTAGAGACTAGCGGGGTTGCCTACGAGCAGTACTTC.